These T cell receptor beta chains were read from a single sample in a study of T cell repertoires in cytomegalovirus infection. TCRdb passed the reads through MiXCR, listing each CDR3 protein once. The sample includes 450,000 to 650,000 distinct CDR3 sequences, over 35% of them seen just once. These receptors' antigens are unknown. The starting material was cultured PBMCs, obtained from culture after CMV antigen stimulation. Receptor source: a human donor in good health (CMV status not recorded). Some clones in this sample may be carry-over from other donors' samples. The CDR3 runs from the conserved cysteine through the conserved F or W. D genes are given only for firm matches. Clone size, where shown, is once, few, many, or a class for clones that have expanded.

>TRBJ1-5|many|TRBV7-9|.
TGTGCCAGCAGCTTAGACAGGGGCAATCAGCCCCAGCATTTT
CASSLDRGNQPQHF
>TRBJ1-4|.|TRBV4-1|.
TGCGCCAGCAGCCTCCCTGATCCATCGGTAAAACTGTTTTTT
CASSLPDPSVKLFF
>TRBJ1-6|.|TRBV3-1|TRBD1
TGTGCCAGCAGCCAATCTCAGGGGGCAAATTCACCCCTCCACTTT
CASSQSQGANSPLHF
>TRBJ1-4|.|TRBV20-1|.
TGCAGTGCTAGATGGTCTGGGACTGAAAAACTGTTTTTT
CSARWSGTEKLFF
>TRBJ2-7|few|TRBV27|TRBD1
TGTGCCAGCAGTTTGGGACAGTCCAGCCACGAGCAGTACTTC
CASSLGQSSHEQYF
>TRBJ1-5|.|TRBV7-6|TRBD1
TGTGCCAGCAGCCCTCGGGGGGGACAGGGAAATCAGCCCCAGCATTTT
CASSPRGGQGNQPQHF
>TRBJ2-3|.|TRBV2|TRBD2
TGTGCCAGCAGTGAAGCGTGGGGGGGACTCGATACGCAGTATTTT
CASSEAWGGLDTQYF
>TRBJ1-4|.|TRBV11-2|.
TGTGCCAGCAGCCAGGTCGTTACGAATGAAAAACTGTTTTTT
CASSQVVTNEKLFF
>TRBJ2-5|few|TRBV15|.
TGTGCCACCAGCAGAGTTTTGGGCAGGGATGGAGAGACCCAGTACTTC
CATSRVLGRDGETQYF
>TRBJ1-1|.|TRBV7-2|TRBD1
TGTGCCAGCAGCCGGGACAGAAAACCGACTGAAGCTTTCTTT
CASSRDRKPTEAFF
>TRBJ1-2|.|TRBV7-2|.
TGTGCCAGCAGCTTAGGGGTCGCGGTTAACTATGGCTACACCTTC
CASSLGVAVNYGYTF
>TRBJ2-5|few|TRBV6-1|.
TGTGCCAGCAGTGAACCGGGGCTAGCGGAGACCCAGTACTTC
CASSEPGLAETQYF
>TRBJ1-3|.|TRBV19|.
TGTGCCAGTCTCAATGACAGGACCTCTGGAAACACCATATATTTT
CASLNDRTSGNTIYF
>TRBJ1-1|many|TRBV7-2|.
TGTGCCAGCAGCCGGCGGATGAACACTGAAGCTTTCTTT
CASSRRMNTEAFF
>TRBJ2-3|.|TRBV7-4|.
TGTGCCAGCAGCAACCGGGACCCTGGGACAGATACGCAGTATTTT
CASSNRDPGTDTQYF
>TRBJ2-3|many|TRBV18|.
TGTGCCAGCAGCCCAGAAGATACGCAGTATTTT
CASSPEDTQYF
>TRBJ2-7|.|TRBV7-2|TRBD2
TGTGCCAGCAGCTTAGAGCCTAGCGGGGGACTCTCCTACGAGCAGTACTTC
CASSLEPSGGLSYEQYF
>TRBJ2-2|.|TRBV7-2|TRBD1
TGTGCCAGCAGCTCCTCGGGACAGGGGAACACCGGGGAGCTGTTTTTT
CASSSSGQGNTGELFF
>TRBJ2-5|.|TRBV7-2|.
TGTGCCAGCAGGTTTGGTTCGGGGGACCAAGAGACCCAGTACTTC
CASRFGSGDQETQYF
>TRBJ2-7|few|TRBV7-8|.
TGTGCCAGCAGCTTAGTGAGTAGCTCGAACTACGAGCAGTACTTC
CASSLVSSSNYEQYF
>TRBJ2-7|.|TRBV5-4|.
TGTGCCAGCAGCGCGACCTCGGACAACTACGAGCAGTACTTC
CASSATSDNYEQYF
>TRBJ1-2|.|TRBV5-4|.
TGTGCCAGCAGGTTTCCAGGGATCGACTATGGCTACACCTTC
CASRFPGIDYGYTF
>TRBJ2-1|few|TRBV7-8|TRBD2
TGTGCCAGCAGCTTAGTTGGTGTCGGGAGGACCAAGTTCTTC
CASSLVGVGRTKFF
>TRBJ2-7|once|TRBV3-1|TRBD2
TGTGCCAGCAGCCAAGATGGACTAGCGGGGGTCAACGAGCAGTACTTC
CASSQDGLAGVNEQYF
>TRBJ2-4|few|TRBV6-1|TRBD2
TGTGCCAGCAAGCACACGAGGGGCGGGAGGGGGCAAAACATTCAGTACTTC
CASKHTRGGRGQNIQYF
>TRBJ2-3|.|TRBV20-1|.
TGCAGTGCTAGGGAGGTAGGGGGGAGCACAGATACGCAGTATTTT
CSAREVGGSTDTQYF
>TRBJ2-1|few|TRBV6-1|TRBD2
TGTGCCAGCAGTGAAAAGTACGCCACCCTAGCGGGGGCCTACAATGAGCAGTTCTTC
CASSEKYATLAGAYNEQFF
>TRBJ2-1|.|TRBV4-1|.
TGCGCCAGCAGCTCCTCGTCGGGGCCGGGTGAGCAGTTCTTC
CASSSSSGPGEQFF
>TRBJ2-7|once|TRBV29-1|.
TGCAGCGTAACCACTAGTAACTACGAGCAGTACTTC
CSVTTSNYEQYF
>TRBJ1-3|few|TRBV7-2|.
TGTGCCAGCAGCATGCGATCAGGGGTTTCTGGAAACACCATATATTTT
CASSMRSGVSGNTIYF
>TRBJ2-5|.|TRBV7-2|.
TGTGCCAGCAGCTTAGTACCCCGCTACCAAGAGACCCAGTACTTC
CASSLVPRYQETQYF
>TRBJ2-3|.|TRBV7-2|TRBD2
TGTGCCAGCAGCTTAGAGGAGTGGGGAAGCGGGAGGGCCGGAGGCACAGATACGCAGTATTTT
CASSLEEWGSGRAGGTDTQYF
>TRBJ2-7|many|TRBV7-2|TRBD2
TGTGCCAGCAGCTACACCAGCGGGGGGGCCTACGAGCAGTACTTC
CASSYTSGGAYEQYF
>TRBJ2-1|once|TRBV18|TRBD2
TGTGCCAGCTCCGCAGGACTAGCGGGAGGGAGTGAGCAGTTCTTC
CASSAGLAGGSEQFF
>TRBJ2-1|few|TRBV20-1|.
TGCAGTGCTAGAGCCCTCGAGCAGTTCTTC
CSARALEQFF
>TRBJ2-3|many|TRBV7-6|.
TGTGCCAGCAGCTTACGGAAAAGGGGGGTAGATACGCAGTATTTT
CASSLRKRGVDTQYF
>TRBJ2-5|.|TRBV7-6|TRBD2
TGTGCCAGCAGCTCTTACTTCGGACTAGCGCAAGAGACCCAGTACTTC
CASSSYFGLAQETQYF
>TRBJ2-5|few|TRBV6-1|.
TGTGCCAGCAGTGTAACGTACCAAGAGACCCAGTACTTC
CASSVTYQETQYF
>TRBJ2-1|few|TRBV7-6|TRBD2
TGTGCCAGCAGCGGTATGAGGGGAGCTGTAGCGGGGGTTGAGCAGTTCTTC
CASSGMRGAVAGVEQFF
>TRBJ1-3|.|TRBV7-6|TRBD1
TGTGCCAGCACCCCACAGGGGTATGGAAACACCATATATTTT
CASTPQGYGNTIYF
>TRBJ1-5|.|TRBV6-1|.
TGTGCCAGCTTGGGATATAGCAATCAGCCCCAGCATTTT
CASLGYSNQPQHF
>TRBJ1-1|few|TRBV7-8|TRBD1
TGTGCCAGCAGCTTAGTGGCAGGGGGCGCTTCCACTGAAGCTTTCTTT
CASSLVAGGASTEAFF
>TRBJ1-4|.|TRBV6-2/TRBV6-3|.
TGTGCCAAAGGGAGGACAACTCCAACTAATGAAAAACTGTTTTTT
CAKGRTTPTNEKLFF
>TRBJ1-3|few|TRBV12-3/TRBV12-4|TRBD1
TGTGCCAGCAGTTTCCCAGGGGACAGCCACACCATATATTTT
CASSFPGDSHTIYF
>TRBJ1-1|.|TRBV19|TRBD1
TGTGCCAGTAGTATAAGGGGGGGGTGGACAGGACAGAACACTGAAGCTTTCTTT
CASSIRGGWTGQNTEAFF
>TRBJ1-3|few|TRBV27|.
TGTGCCAGCAGCGCAGGGATTGCTGGAAACACCATATATTTT
CASSAGIAGNTIYF
>TRBJ1-3|.|TRBV20-1|TRBD1
TGCAGTGCCAGCAGACAGGGGTCAGGAAACACCATATATTTT
CSASRQGSGNTIYF
>TRBJ1-1|.|TRBV2|TRBD1
TGTGCCAGCAGTGGACAGGGGTATGTGAACACTGAAGCTTTCTTT
CASSGQGYVNTEAFF
>TRBJ2-3|few|TRBV20-1|.
TGCAGTGCGAAAGGGCCCTTTGGCACAGATACGCAGTATTTT
CSAKGPFGTDTQYF
>TRBJ1-5|few|TRBV6-1|.
TGTGCCAGCAGGGAGTGGGGATCTAGCAATCAGCCCCAGCATTTT
CASREWGSSNQPQHF
>TRBJ2-1|.|TRBV18|TRBD1
TGTGCCAGCTCACCAAGGGGACAGAAATACAATGAGCAGTTCTTC
CASSPRGQKYNEQFF
>TRBJ2-1|.|TRBV27|.
TGTGCCAGCAGTTTTCTGGGCTACAATGAGCAGTTCTTC
CASSFLGYNEQFF
>TRBJ2-7|few|TRBV4-3|.
TGCGCCAGCAGCCAAGACTCCGGGGGTGCCTACGAGCAGTACTTC
CASSQDSGGAYEQYF
>TRBJ2-5|.|TRBV7-4|.
TGTGCCAGCAGCGCGACCGAGTACCAAGAGACCCAGTACTTC
CASSATEYQETQYF
>TRBJ1-1|.|TRBV12-3/TRBV12-4|TRBD1
TGTGCCAGCAGTTTCCGGGGGACAGTGAACACTGAAGCTTTCTTT
CASSFRGTVNTEAFF
>TRBJ1-2|few|TRBV7-2|TRBD1
TGTGCCAGCAGCTTAGCTCAGACAGGGGGGGGTCTCTATGGCTACACCTTC
CASSLAQTGGGLYGYTF
>TRBJ2-3|few|TRBV7-8|.
TGTGCCAGCAGCTTAGGAGTCAGGAGTAGAGATACGCAGTATTTT
CASSLGVRSRDTQYF